This T cell receptor beta chain was observed in a study of T cells after yellow fever vaccination. Overall study findings and caveats: Across the CD4 and CD8 compartments, a small share of clonotypes was present in both. Among primary-vaccination clones, most reappeared after the booster, at 95% to 96% for CD4 and around 91% for CD8.

In TCRdb, the 5' RACE reads were re-called with MiXCR into one record per CDR3 protein. The sample comprises 300,000 to 400,000 distinct CDR3 sequences, around 10% of which are singletons, and approximately 3.3% rests with the top ten. V shed 8 bases, J shed 2 bases, and the junction held 3 bases outside the gene matches. This CDR3 comprises 13 residues. Germline CDR1 is ENHRY and CDR2 is SYGVKD. A note on this clonotype: As yet, its antigen is unknown.

This material consisted of CD4+ T cells sorted from PBMCs, taken 45 days after the yellow fever booster vaccination. This sequence originates from a man aged 18 to 29 who received the YFV17D yellow fever vaccine. The J gene is TRBJ2-1, the V gene TRBV10-3; 7 nucleotides line up with TRBD1. In DNA form, the CDR3 reads TGTGCCATCGGGACAGACGCCTACAATGAGCAGTTCTTC. Encoded protein: CAIGTDAYNEQFF.